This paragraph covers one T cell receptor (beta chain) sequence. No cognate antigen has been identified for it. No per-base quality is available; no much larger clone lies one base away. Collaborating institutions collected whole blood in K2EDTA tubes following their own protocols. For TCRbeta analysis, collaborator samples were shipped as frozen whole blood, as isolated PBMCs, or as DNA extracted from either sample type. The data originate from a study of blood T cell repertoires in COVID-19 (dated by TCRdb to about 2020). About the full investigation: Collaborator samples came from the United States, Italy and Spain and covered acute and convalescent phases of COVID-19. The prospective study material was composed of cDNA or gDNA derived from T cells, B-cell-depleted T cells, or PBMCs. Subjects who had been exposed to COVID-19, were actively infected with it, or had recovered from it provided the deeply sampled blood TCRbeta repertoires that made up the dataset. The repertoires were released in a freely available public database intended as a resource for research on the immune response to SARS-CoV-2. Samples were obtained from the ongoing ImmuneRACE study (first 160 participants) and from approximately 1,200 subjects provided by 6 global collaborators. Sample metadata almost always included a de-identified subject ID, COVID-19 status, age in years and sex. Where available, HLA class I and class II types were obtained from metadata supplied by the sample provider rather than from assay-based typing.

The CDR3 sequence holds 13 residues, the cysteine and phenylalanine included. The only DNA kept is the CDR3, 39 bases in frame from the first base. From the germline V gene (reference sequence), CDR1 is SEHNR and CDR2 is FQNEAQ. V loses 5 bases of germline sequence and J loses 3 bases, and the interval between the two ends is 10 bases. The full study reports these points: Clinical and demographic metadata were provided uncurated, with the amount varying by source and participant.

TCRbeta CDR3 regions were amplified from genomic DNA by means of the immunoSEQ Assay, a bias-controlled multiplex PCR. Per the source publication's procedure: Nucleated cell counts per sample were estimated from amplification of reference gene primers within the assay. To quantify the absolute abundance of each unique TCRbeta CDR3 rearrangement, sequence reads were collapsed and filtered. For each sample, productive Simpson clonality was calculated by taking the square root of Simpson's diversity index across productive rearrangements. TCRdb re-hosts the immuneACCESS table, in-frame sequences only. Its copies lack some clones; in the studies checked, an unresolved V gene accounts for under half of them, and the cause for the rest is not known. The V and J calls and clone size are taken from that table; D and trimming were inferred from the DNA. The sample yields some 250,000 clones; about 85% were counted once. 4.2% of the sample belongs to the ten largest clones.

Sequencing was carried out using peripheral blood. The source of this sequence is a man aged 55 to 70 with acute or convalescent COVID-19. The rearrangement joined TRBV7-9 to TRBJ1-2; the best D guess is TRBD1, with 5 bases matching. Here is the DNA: TGTGCCAGCAGCCTAGACAGATACTATGGCTACACCTTC. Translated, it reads CASSLDRYYGYTF.